This T cell receptor beta chain is from a study of read filtering for tumor transcriptome and immune sequencing. Study-level information: Patients were 17 to 20 male and about 15 female, mean age 65.9 years, range 47 to 80.

This clonotype was observed many times. No antigen is known for it. From around 0.4 ug of RNA, a library with molecular barcoded alpha/delta and beta/gamma adaptors was made. MiXCR, applied by TCRdb to the reads, yields one record per CDR3 protein. This sample has about 54,000 distinct CDR3 sequences; more than 9% occur once, and the top ten carry under 20%. Germline V gene lookup returns CDR1 MNHEY and CDR2 SVGAGI. V lost 3 bases to trimming and J lost 2 bases, with 8 bases between them. The CDR3 consists of 13 residues. Whole-study results and caveats: Roughly 80% of IR-seq clonotypes had one read, totaling about 3.5% of reads; RNA-seq: around 70% and 40%.

J is TRBJ2-7 and V is TRBV6-5; TRBD1 might be the D (5 bases). This TCR derives from a donor at least 40 years old with multiple myeloma. Sequenced: a population of CD138-negative cells sorted from bone marrow. DNA for the CDR3: TGTGCCAGCAGTTATGCCAGGGCCTACGAGCAGTACTTC. Translated, it gives CASSYARAYEQYF.